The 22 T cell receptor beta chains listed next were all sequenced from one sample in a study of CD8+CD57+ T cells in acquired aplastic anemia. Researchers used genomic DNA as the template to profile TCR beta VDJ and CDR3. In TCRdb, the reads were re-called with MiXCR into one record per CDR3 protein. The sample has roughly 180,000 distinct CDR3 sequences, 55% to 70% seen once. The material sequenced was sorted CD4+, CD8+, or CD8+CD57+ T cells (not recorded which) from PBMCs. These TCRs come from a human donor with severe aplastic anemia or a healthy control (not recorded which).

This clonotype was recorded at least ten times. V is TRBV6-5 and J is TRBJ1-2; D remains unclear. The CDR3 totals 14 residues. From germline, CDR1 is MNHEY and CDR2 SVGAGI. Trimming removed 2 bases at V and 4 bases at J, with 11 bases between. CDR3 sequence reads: CASSYVEGSYGYTF. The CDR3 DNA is TGTGCCAGCAGTTACGTGGAGGGTTCCTATGGCTACACCTTC.

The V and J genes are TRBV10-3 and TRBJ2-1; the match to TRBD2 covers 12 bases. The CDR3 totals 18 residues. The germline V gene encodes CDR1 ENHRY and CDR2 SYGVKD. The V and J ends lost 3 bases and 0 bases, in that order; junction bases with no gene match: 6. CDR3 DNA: TGTGCCATCAGTGAACCTACTAGCGGGGGGACCTCCTACAATGAGCAGTTCTTC. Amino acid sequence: CAISEPTSGGTSYNEQFF.

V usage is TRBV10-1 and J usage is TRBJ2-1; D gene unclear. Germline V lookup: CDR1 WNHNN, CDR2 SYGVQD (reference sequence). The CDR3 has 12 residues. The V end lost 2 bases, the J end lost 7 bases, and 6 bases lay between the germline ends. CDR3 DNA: TGCGCCAGCAGTGAGGAGGAGAATGAGCAGTTCTTC. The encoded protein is CASSEEENEQFF.

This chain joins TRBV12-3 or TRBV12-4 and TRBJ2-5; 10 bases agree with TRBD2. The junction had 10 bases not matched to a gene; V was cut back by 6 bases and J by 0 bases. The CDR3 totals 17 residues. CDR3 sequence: CASSSGLAVKYQETQYF. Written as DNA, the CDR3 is TGTGCCAGCAGCTCTGGACTAGCGGTAAAGTACCAAGAGACCCAGTACTTC.

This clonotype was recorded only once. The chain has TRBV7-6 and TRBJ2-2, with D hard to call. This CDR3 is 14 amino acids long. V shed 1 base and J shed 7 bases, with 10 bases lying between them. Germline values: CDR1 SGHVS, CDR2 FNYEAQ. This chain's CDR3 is CASSLVPPVGELFF. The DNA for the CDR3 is TGTGCCAGCAGCTTAGTCCCCCCGGTCGGGGAGCTGTTTTTT.

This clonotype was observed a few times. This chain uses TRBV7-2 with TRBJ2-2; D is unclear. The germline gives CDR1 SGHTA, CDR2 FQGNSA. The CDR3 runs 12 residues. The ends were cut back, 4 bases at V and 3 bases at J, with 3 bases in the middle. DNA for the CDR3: TGTGCCAGCAGCTACCACACCGGGGAGCTGTTTTTT. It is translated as CASSYHTGELFF.

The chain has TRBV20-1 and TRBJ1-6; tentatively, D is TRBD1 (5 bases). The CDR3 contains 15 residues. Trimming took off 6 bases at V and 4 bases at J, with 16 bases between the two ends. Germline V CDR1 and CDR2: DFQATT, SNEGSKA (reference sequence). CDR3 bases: TGCAGTGCCCCTGGTGGCAGGGAGTATAATTCACCCCTCCACTTT. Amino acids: CSAPGGREYNSPLHF.

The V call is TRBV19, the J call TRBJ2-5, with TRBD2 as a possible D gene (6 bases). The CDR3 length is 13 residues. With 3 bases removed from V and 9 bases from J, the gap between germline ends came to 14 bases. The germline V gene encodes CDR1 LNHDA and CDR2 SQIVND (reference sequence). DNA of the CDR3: TGTGCCAGTAGTATTACCGGGGGTTCACCCCAGTACTTC. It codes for CASSITGGSPQYF.

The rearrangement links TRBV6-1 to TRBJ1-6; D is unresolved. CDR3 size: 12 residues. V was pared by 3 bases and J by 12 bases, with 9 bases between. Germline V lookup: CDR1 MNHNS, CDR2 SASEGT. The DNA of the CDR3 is TGTGCCAGCAGTGAGGCTCGGGGACCCCTCCACTTT. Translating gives CASSEARGPLHF.

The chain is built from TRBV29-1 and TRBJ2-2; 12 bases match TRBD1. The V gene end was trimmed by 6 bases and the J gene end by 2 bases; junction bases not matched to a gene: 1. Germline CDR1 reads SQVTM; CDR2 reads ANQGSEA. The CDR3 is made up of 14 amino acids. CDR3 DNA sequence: TGCAGCGTAGGGACAGGGGGCAACACCGGGGAGCTGTTTTTT. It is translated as CSVGTGGNTGELFF.

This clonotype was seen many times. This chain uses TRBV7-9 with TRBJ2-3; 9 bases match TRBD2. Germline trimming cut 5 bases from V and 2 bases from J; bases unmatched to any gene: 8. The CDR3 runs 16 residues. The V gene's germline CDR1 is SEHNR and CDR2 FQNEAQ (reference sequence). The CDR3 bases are TGTGCCAGCAGCCCCGTAGCGGGGGAGTTCACAGATACGCAGTATTTT. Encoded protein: CASSPVAGEFTDTQYF.

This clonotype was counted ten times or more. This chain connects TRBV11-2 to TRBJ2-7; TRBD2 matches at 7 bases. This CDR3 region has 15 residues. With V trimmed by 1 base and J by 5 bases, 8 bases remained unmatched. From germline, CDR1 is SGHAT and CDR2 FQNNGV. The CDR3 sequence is CASSLAGGFMDEQYF. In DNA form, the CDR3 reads TGTGCCAGCAGCTTAGCCGGGGGGTTTATGGACGAGCAGTACTTC.

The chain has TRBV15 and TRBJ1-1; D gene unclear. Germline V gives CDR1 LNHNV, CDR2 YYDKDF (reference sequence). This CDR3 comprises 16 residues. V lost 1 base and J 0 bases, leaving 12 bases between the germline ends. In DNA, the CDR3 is TGTGCCACCAGCAGAGGAGCAGCGACCCTGAACACTGAAGCTTTCTTT. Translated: CATSRGAATLNTEAFF.

The CDR3 protein is CASSITLAGGPSPLHF. The DNA for the CDR3 is TGTGCCAGCAGCATTACTCTAGCGGGGGGCCCCTCACCCCTCCACTTT. The chain joins TRBV12-3 or TRBV12-4 to TRBJ1-6, with D perhaps TRBD1 (6 bases). V lost 6 bases and J lost 10, with 22 bases in between. This CDR3 is 16 amino acids long.

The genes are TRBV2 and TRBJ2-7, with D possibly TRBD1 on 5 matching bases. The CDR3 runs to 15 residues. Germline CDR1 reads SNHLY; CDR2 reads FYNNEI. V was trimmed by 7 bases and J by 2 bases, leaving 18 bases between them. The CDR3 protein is CASTRSLQGTYEQYF. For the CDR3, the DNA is TGTGCCAGCACCAGATCCCTTCAGGGCACCTACGAGCAGTACTTC. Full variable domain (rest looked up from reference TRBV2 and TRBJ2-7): EPEVTQTPSHQVTQMGQEVILRCVPISNHLYFYWYRQILGQKVEFLVSFYNNEISEKSEIFDDQFSVERPDGSNFTLKIRSTKLEDSAMYFCASTRSLQGTYEQYFGPGTRLTVT.

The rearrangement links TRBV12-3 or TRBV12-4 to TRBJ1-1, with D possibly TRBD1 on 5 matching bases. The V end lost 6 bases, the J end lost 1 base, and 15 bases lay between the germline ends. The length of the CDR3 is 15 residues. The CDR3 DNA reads TGTGCCAGCAGCCCGACCGACAGTGGGAACACTGAAGCTTTCTTT. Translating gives CASSPTDSGNTEAFF.

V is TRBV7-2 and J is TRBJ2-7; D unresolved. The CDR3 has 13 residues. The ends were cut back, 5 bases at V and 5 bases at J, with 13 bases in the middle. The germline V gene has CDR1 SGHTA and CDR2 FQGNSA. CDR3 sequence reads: CASSPPLLNEQYF. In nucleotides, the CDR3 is TGTGCCAGCAGCCCCCCACTCCTTAACGAGCAGTACTTC.

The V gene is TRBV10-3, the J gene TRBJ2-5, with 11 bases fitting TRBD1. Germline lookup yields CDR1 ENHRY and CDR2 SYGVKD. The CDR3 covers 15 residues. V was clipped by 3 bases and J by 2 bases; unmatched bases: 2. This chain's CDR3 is CAISERDRGQETQYF. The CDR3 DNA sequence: TGTGCCATCAGTGAAAGGGACAGGGGGCAAGAGACCCAGTACTTC.

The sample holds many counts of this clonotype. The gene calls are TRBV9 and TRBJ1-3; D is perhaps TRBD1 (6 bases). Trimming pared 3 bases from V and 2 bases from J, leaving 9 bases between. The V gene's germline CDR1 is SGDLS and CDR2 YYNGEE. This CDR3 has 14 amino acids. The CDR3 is CASSAGGPGNTIYF. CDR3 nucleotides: TGTGCCAGCAGCGCGGGGGGGCCTGGAAACACCATATATTTT.

CDR3 in amino acids: CAISKQGNTEAFF. The CDR3 region has the DNA TGTGCCATCAGTAAACAGGGGAACACTGAAGCTTTCTTT. The chain recombines TRBV10-3 with TRBJ1-1; perhaps TRBD1 as D (6 bases). The germline V and J ends were trimmed by 5 bases and 1 base, with 8 bases remaining between them. The CDR3 length is 13 residues. CDR1 and CDR2 (germline): ENHRY, SYGVKD.

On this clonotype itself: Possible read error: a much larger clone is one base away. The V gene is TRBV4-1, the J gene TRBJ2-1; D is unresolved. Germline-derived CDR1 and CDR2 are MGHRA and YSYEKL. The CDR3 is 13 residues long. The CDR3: CASSQGGRNGQFF. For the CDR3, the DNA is TGCGCCAGCAGCCAAGGGGGTCGGAATGGGCAGTTCTTC.

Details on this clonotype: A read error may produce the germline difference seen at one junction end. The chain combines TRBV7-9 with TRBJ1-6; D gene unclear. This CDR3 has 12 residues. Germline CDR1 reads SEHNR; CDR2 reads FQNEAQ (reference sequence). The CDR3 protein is CASSLDPSPPHF. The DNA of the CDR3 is TGTGCCAGCAGCTTGGATCCTTCACCCCCCCACTTT.